The sequence of this TCR beta chain was determined in a study of sequential checkpoint blockade in melanoma. Method: immunoSEQ multiplex PCR; TCRdb's copy keeps in-frame clones and lacks some. In the table there are around 5,000 clones, more than 25% of which are singletons. V trimming: 4 bases; J trimming: 11 bases; junction bases outside the gene matches: 11. Looked up from germline, CDR1 is GTSNPN and CDR2 is SVGIG (reference sequence). The CDR3 is made up of 14 amino acids. Treatment meaning: randomized to nivolumab then ipilimumab (arm A) or the reverse (arm B). The V call is TRBV30, the J call TRBJ1-5; 10 positions agree with TRBD1. The sequence was collected from a human donor with melanoma. The sample in question was tumor tissue (inferred from file names), obtained from a patient given nivolumab and ipilimumab in sequence. CDR3 DNA sequence: TGTGCCTGGACCAAGGGACAGGGGAATTTGGCCCAGCATTTT. This sequence encodes CAWTKGQGNLAQHF.